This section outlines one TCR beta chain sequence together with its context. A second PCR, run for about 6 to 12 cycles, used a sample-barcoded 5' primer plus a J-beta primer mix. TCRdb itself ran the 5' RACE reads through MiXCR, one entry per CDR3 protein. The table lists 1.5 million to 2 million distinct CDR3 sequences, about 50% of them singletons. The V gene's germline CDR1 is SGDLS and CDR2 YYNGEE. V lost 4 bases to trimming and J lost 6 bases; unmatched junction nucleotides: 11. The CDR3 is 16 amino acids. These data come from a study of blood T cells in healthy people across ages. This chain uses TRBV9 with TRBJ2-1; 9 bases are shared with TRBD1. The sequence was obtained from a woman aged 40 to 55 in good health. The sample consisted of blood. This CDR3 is CASSPPPRQGVNEQFF. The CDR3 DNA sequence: TGTGCCAGCAGCCCCCCTCCCCGACAGGGGGTCAATGAGCAGTTCTTC.